Described below is a single T cell receptor beta chain sequence and its context. The antigen is unknown. CDR3 length equals 16 residues. CDR1 and CDR2 from the germline V gene are SGDLS and YYNGEE. Germline trimming cut 0 bases from V and 2 bases from J; bases unmatched to any gene: 7. The method was immunoSEQ multiplex PCR; TCRdb's version includes in-frame clones alone and lacks a portion of them. The repertoire includes roughly 1,100,000 clones, 65% to 75% of them detected once, and approximately 1.5% sits in the top ten. The data stem from a study of shared clonotypes between healthy human individuals. The study's findings and limits: On the whole, naive subsets had larger estimated richness than memory subsets had.

The genes are TRBV9 and TRBJ2-7, with 8 bases lining up with TRBD1. Sequencing input: memory CD4+ T cells sorted from blood. Indicated subset: CD45RA-negative fraction. This receptor was taken from a man aged 18-30 years in good health. The CDR3 DNA is TGTGCCAGCAGCGTAGGGGGAACAGGGGGTGCCTACGAGCAGTACTTC. This sequence encodes CASSVGGTGGAYEQYF.